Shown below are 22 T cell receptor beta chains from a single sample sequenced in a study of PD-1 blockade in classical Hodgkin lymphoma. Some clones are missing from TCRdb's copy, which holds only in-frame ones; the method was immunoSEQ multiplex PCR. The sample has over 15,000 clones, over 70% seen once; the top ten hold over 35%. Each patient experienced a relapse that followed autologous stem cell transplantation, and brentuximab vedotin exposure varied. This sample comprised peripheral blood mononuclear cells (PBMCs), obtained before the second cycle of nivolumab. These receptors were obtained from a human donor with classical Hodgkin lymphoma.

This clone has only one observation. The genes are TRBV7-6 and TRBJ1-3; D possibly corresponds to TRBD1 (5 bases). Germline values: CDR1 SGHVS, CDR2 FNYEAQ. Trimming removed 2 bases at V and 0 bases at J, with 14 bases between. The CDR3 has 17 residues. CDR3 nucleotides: TGTGCCAGCAGCTTATATAGGGGACTCAGCTCTGGAAACACCATATATTTT. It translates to CASSLYRGLSSGNTIYF.

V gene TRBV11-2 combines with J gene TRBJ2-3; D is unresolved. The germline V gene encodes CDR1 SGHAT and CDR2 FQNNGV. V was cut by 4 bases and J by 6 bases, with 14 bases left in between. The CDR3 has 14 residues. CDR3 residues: CASSWATPRDTQYF. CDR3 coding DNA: TGTGCCAGCAGCTGGGCCACCCCCCGGGATACGCAGTATTTT.

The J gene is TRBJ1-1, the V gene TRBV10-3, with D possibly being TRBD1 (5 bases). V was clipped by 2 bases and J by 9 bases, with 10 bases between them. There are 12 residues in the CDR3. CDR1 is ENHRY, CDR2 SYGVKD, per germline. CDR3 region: CAISEGAEKAFF. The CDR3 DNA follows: TGTGCCATCAGTGAGGGGGCAGAGAAAGCTTTCTTT.

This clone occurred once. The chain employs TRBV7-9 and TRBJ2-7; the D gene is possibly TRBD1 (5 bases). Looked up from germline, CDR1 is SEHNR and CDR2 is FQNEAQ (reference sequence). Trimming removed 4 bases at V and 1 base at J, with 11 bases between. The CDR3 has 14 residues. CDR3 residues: CASSSLDKSYEQYF. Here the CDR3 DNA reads TGTGCCAGCAGCTCCTTGGACAAATCCTACGAGCAGTACTTC.

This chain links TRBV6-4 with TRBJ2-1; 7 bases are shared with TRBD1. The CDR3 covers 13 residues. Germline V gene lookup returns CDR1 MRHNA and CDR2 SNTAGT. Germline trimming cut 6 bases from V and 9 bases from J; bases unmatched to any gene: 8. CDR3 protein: CASRLTGDGEQFF. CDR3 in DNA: TGTGCCAGCAGATTAACAGGGGACGGTGAGCAGTTCTTC.

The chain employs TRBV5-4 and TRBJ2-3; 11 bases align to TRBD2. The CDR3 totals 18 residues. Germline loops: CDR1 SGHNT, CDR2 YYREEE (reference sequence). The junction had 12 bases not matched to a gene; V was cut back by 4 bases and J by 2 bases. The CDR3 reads CASSAIGSGGVVTDTQYF. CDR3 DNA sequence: TGTGCCAGCAGCGCCATTGGTAGCGGGGGGGTCGTCACAGATACGCAGTATTTT.

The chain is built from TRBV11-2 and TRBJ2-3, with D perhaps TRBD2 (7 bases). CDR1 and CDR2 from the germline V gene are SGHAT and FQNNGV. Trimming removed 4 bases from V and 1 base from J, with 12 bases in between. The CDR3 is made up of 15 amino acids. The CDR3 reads CASSSKGGGTDTQYF. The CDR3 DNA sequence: TGTGCCAGCAGCTCTAAAGGGGGGGGCACAGATACGCAGTATTTT. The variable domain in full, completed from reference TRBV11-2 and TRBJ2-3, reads EAGVAQSPRYKIIEKRQSVAFWCNPISGHATLYWYQQILGQGPKLLIQFQNNGVVDDSQLPKDRFSAERLKGVDSTLKIQPAKLEDSAVYLCASSSKGGGTDTQYFGPGTRLTVL.

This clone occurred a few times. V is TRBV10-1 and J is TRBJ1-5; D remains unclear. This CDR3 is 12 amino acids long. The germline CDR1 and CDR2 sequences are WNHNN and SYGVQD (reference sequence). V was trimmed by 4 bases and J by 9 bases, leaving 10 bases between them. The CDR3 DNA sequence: TGCGCCAGCAGTGCGTGGGGAGGGCCCCAGCATTTT. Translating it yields CASSAWGGPQHF.

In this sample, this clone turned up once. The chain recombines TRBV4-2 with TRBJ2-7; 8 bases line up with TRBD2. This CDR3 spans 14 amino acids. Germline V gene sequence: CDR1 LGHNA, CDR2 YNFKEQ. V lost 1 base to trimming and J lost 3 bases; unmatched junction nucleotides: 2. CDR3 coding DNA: TGTGCCAGCAGCCAAGCGGGGGGGGGCTACGAGCAGTACTTC. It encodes CASSQAGGGYEQYF.

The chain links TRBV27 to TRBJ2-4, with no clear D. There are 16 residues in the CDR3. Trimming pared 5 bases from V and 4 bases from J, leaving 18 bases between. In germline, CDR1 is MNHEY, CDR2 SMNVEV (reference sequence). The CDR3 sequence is CASSPNTGVRKNIQYF. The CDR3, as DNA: TGTGCCAGCAGTCCTAATACCGGAGTACGAAAAAACATTCAGTACTTC.

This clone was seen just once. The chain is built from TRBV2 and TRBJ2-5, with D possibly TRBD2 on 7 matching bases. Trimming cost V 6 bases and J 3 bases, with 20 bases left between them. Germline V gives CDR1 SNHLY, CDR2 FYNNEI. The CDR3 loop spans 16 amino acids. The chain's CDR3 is CASSLPQGRVEETQYF. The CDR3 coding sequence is TGTGCCAGCAGCCTTCCGCAGGGGAGGGTCGAAGAGACCCAGTACTTC.

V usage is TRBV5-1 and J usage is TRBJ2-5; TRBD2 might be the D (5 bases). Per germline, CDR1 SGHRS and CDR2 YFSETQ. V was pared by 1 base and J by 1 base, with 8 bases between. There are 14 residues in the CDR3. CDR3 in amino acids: CASSLLGSQETQYF. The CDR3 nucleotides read TGCGCCAGCAGCTTGTTGGGGAGCCAAGAGACCCAGTACTTC.

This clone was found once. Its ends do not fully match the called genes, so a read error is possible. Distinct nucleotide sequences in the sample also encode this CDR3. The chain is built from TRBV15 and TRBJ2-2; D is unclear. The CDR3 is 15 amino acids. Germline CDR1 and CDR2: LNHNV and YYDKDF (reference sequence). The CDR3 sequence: CATSRDWLSSGELFF. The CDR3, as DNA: TGTGCCACCAGCAGAGATTGGTTGAGTTCCGGAGAGCTGTTTTTT.

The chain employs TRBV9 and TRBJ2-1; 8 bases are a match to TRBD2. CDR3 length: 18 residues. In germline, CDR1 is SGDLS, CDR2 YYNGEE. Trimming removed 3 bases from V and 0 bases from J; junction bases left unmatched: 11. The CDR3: CASSAGLALIGSYNEQFF. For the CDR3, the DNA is TGTGCCAGCAGCGCCGGACTAGCCCTTATCGGCTCCTACAATGAGCAGTTCTTC.

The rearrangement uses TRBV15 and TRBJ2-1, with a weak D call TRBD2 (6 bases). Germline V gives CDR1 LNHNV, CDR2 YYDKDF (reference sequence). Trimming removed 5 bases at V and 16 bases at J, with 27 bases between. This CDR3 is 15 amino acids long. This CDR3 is CATSGGGVMRAPSFF. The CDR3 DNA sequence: TGTGCCACCAGCGGAGGAGGGGTTATGAGGGCCCCAAGCTTCTTC.

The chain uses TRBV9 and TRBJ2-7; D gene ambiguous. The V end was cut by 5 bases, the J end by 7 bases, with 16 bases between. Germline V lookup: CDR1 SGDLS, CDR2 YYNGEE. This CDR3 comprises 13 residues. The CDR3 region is CASSPNPHGEQYF. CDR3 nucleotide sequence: TGTGCCAGCAGTCCCAATCCGCATGGGGAGCAGTACTTC.

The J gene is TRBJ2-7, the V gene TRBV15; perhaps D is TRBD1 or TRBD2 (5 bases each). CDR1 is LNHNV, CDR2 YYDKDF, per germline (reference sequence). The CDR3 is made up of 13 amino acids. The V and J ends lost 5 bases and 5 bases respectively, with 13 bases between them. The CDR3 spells CATSFRDGHEQYF. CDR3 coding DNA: TGTGCCACCAGCTTCCGGGACGGGCACGAGCAGTACTTC.

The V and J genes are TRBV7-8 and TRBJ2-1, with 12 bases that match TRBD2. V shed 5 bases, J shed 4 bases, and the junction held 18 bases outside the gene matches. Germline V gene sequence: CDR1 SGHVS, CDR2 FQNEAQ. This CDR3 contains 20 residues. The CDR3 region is CASSQLLAGGPILEYNEQFF. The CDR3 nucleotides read TGTGCCAGCAGCCAACTCCTAGCGGGAGGGCCAATATTGGAGTACAATGAGCAGTTCTTC.

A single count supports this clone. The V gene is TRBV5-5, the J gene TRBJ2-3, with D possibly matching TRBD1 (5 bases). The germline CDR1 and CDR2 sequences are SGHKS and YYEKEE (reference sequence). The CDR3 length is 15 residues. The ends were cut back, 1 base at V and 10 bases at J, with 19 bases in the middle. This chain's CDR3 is CASSLSRAPILSQYF. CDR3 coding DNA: TGTGCCAGCAGCTTGAGCAGGGCCCCCATTTTATCGCAGTATTTT.

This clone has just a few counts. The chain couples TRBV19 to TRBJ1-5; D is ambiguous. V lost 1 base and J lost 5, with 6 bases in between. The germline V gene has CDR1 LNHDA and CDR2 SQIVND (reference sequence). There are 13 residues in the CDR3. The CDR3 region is CASSIGTHQPQHF. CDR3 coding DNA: TGTGCCAGTAGTATAGGGACCCATCAGCCCCAGCATTTT.

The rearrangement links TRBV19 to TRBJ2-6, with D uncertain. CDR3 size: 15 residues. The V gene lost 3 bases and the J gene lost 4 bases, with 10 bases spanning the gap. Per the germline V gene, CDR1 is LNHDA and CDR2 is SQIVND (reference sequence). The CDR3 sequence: CASSIFGFGANVLTF. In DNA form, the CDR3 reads TGTGCCAGTAGTATCTTTGGTTTCGGGGCCAACGTCCTGACTTTC.

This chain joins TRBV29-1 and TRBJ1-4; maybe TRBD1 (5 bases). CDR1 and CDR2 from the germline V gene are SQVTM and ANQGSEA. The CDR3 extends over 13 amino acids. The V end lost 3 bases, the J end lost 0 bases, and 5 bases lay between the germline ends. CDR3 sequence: CSVETATNEKLFF. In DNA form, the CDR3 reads TGCAGCGTTGAGACAGCAACTAATGAAAAACTGTTTTTT.